The next 12 T cell receptor beta chains were all read from a single sample in a study of blood T cell repertoires in COVID-19. The table came from immunoSEQ multiplex PCR; TCRdb's copy has only in-frame clones and leaves some out. The sample holds some 300,000 clones; around 90% are singletons and the top ten take roughly 1.3%. The specimen was peripheral blood. The receptors originated from a man in his sixties or seventies with acute or convalescent COVID-19.

The V call is TRBV4-2, the J call TRBJ1-6; a weak D match, TRBD1 (5 bases). The length of the CDR3 is 16 residues. Trimming left V 0 bases short and J 7 bases short, with 13 bases between. Germline V gene sequence: CDR1 LGHNA, CDR2 YNFKEQ. The chain's CDR3 is CASSQEGQGRNSPLHF. The DNA of the CDR3 is TGTGCCAGCAGCCAAGAAGGGCAGGGAAGGAATTCACCCCTCCACTTT.

The chain carries TRBV6-2 or TRBV6-3 and TRBJ2-6; TRBD1 might be the D (5 bases). Trimming pared 2 bases from V and 4 bases from J, leaving 15 bases between. The V gene's germline CDR1 is MNHEY and CDR2 SVGEGT. CDR3 length: 17 residues. CDR3 loop: CASSYGAFRAGANVLTF. DNA for the CDR3: TGTGCCAGCAGTTACGGGGCCTTTAGGGCCGGGGCCAACGTCCTGACTTTC.

This sequence joins TRBV14 and TRBJ1-1, with a tentative D call TRBD1 (6 bases). Germline V gene sequence: CDR1 SGHDN, CDR2 FVKESK. V was shortened by 1 base and J by 9 bases, with 12 bases between the two germline ends. This CDR3 is built from 13 residues. The CDR3 bases are TGTGCCAGCAGCCAAGGGGGCCGGGACAAAGCTTTCTTT. Protein product: CASSQGGRDKAFF.

This chain joins TRBV6-2 or TRBV6-3 and TRBJ1-2; a possible D gene is TRBD1 (6 bases). This CDR3 is built from 14 residues. Germline CDR1 is MNHEY and CDR2 is SVGEGT. The V end lost 6 bases, the J end lost 3 bases, and 14 bases lay between the germline ends. For the CDR3, the DNA is TGTGCCAGCAGCCAGATACAGGGCCACTATGGCTACACCTTC. Encoded protein: CASSQIQGHYGYTF.

The chain recombines TRBV7-2 with TRBJ2-1; tentatively, D is TRBD1 (6 bases). Germline CDR1 is SGHTA and CDR2 is FQGNSA. Trimming took off 4 bases at V and 2 bases at J, with 12 bases between the two ends. The CDR3 contains 15 residues. In DNA form, the CDR3 reads TGTGCCAGCAGCTCAACAGGGTCAACCTACAATGAGCAGTTCTTC. Translating it yields CASSSTGSTYNEQFF.

The V and J genes are TRBV5-8 and TRBJ2-7, with D uncertain. Per the germline V gene, CDR1 is SGHTS and CDR2 is YDEGEE. The CDR3 length is 11 residues. V was pared by 0 bases and J by 12 bases, with 10 bases between. This chain's CDR3 is CASSLEYVWYF. In nucleotides, the CDR3 is TGTGCCAGCAGCTTGGAATATGTCTGGTACTTC.

The chain links TRBV7-2 to TRBJ2-7, with a possible D match to TRBD1 (5 bases). The CDR3 length is 14 residues. V was shortened by 3 bases and J by 2 bases, with 11 bases between the two germline ends. CDR1 and CDR2 (germline): SGHTA, FQGNSA. CDR3 region: CASSLAPGTYEQYF. The CDR3 coding sequence is TGTGCCAGCAGCTTGGCCCCAGGGACCTACGAGCAGTACTTC.

This chain uses TRBV7-2 with TRBJ1-1; no reliable D call. The CDR3 is 13 residues long. V was pared by 4 bases and J by 3 bases, with 9 bases between. CDR1 and CDR2 from the germline V gene are SGHTA and FQGNSA. The CDR3 sequence is CASSSLRDTEAFF. The CDR3 region has the DNA TGTGCCAGCAGCTCCTTACGGGACACTGAAGCTTTCTTT.

The V call is TRBV5-4, the J call TRBJ2-2, with D perhaps TRBD1 (6 bases). This CDR3 spans 15 amino acids. Germline CDR1 is SGHNT and CDR2 is YYREEE (reference sequence). Trimming pared 4 bases from V and 5 bases from J, leaving 15 bases between. Written as DNA, the CDR3 is TGTGCCAGCAGCATTGGGACACCGAGTACCGGGGAGCTGTTTTTT. Amino acids: CASSIGTPSTGELFF.

The chain employs TRBV5-1 and TRBJ2-5; TRBD2 is a possible D gene (7 bases). The CDR3 is 15 residues long. Germline-derived CDR1 and CDR2 are SGHRS and YFSETQ. The germline V and J ends were trimmed by 0 bases and 4 bases, with 13 bases remaining between them. CDR3: CASSLGTGRAETQYF. The CDR3 coding sequence is TGCGCCAGCAGCTTGGGTACAGGGAGGGCAGAGACCCAGTACTTC.

This chain connects TRBV2 to TRBJ2-5; TRBD1 is a possible D gene (5 bases). The V and J ends lost 5 bases and 5 bases respectively, with 12 bases between them. CDR3 length: 13 residues. CDR1 and CDR2 from the germline V gene are SNHLY and FYNNEI. CDR3 amino acids: CASSLGVIETQYF. CDR3 coding DNA: TGTGCCAGCAGTCTAGGGGTGATCGAGACCCAGTACTTC.

The chain recombines TRBV19 with TRBJ2-2; possible D gene TRBD2, 6 bases. V shed 3 bases and J shed 6 bases, with 8 bases lying between them. The CDR3 spans 13 residues. Germline V lookup: CDR1 LNHDA, CDR2 SQIVND (reference sequence). The CDR3 loop reads CASSIGTPGELFF. CDR3 sequence (DNA): TGTGCCAGTAGTATTGGGACTCCCGGGGAGCTGTTTTTT.